One and the same sample provided the 24 T cell receptor beta chains below, sequenced in a study of T cell repertoires in cytomegalovirus infection. These receptors lack a known antigen. MiXCR was run by TCRdb on the reads, yielding one entry per CDR3 protein. The sample includes about 890,000 distinct CDR3 sequences, under 40% of them seen just once. The specimen was cultured CD8+ T cells from PBMCs, collected from culture after CMV antigen stimulation. The origin of the receptors is a human donor in good health (CMV status not recorded). Some clones in this sample may be carry-over from other donors' samples.

The rearrangement joins TRBV7-9 to TRBJ2-3, with 9 bases identical to TRBD1. The trim removed 3 bases at V and 6 bases at J, leaving 4 bases unmatched. The CDR3 has 14 amino acids. Germline CDR1 SEHNR, CDR2 FQNEAQ (reference sequence). The CDR3 DNA sequence: TGTGCCAGCAGCTTCGAGGGGACAGGGGATACGCAGTATTTT. It codes for CASSFEGTGDTQYF.

The chain employs TRBV5-6 and TRBJ1-2, with 8 bases aligning to TRBD1. CDR3 length equals 16 residues. The junction had 15 bases not matched to a gene; V was cut back by 4 bases and J by 7 bases. CDR1 SGHDT and CDR2 YYEEEE come from the germline V gene. For the CDR3, the DNA is TGTGCCAGCAGCGGTTCCCTGGACAGGGCCTTTATTGGCTACACCTTC. Translated, it gives CASSGSLDRAFIGYTF.

This clonotype was detected a few times. The rearrangement joins TRBV5-5 to TRBJ2-7; no definite D call. Germline loops: CDR1 SGHKS, CDR2 YYEKEE (reference sequence). The length of the CDR3 is 12 residues. Trimming shortened V by 4 bases and J by 3 bases, and 8 bases separated the two germline ends. CDR3 region: CASSAVIYEQYF. As DNA, the CDR3 is TGTGCCAGCAGCGCCGTTATCTACGAGCAGTACTTC. Variable domain in full (rest from reference TRBV5-5 and TRBJ2-7): DAGVTQSPTHLIKTRGQQVTLRCSPISGHKSVSWYQQVLGQGPQFIFQYYEKEERGRGNFPDRFSARQFPNYSSELNVNALLLGDSALYLCASSAVIYEQYFGPGTRLTVT.

The V and J genes are TRBV4-3 and TRBJ1-6, with D maybe TRBD1 (5 bases). Trimming stripped 3 bases from V and 4 bases from J, with 13 bases between. CDR1 is LGHNA and CDR2 is YSLEER in the germline V gene. The CDR3 has 16 amino acids. As DNA, the CDR3 is TGCGCCAGCAGCCAGAGGTTCCAGGGTTATAATTCACCCCTCCACTTT. Its protein product is CASSQRFQGYNSPLHF.

In this sample, this clonotype turned up a few times. This chain connects TRBV9 to TRBJ2-5; D is ambiguous. Deletions cut 1 base from V and 0 bases from J, with 10 bases between. Germline V gives CDR1 SGDLS, CDR2 YYNGEE. The length of the CDR3 is 15 residues. CDR3 coding DNA: TGTGCCAGCAGCGTATATTCAACAGACCAAGAGACCCAGTACTTC. Protein sequence: CASSVYSTDQETQYF.

The chain combines TRBV6-1 with TRBJ2-5, with D hard to call. Trimming stripped 2 bases from V and 7 bases from J, with 14 bases between. This CDR3 contains 14 residues. CDR1 MNHNS and CDR2 SASEGT come from the germline V gene. The CDR3 bases are TGTGCCAGCAGTGAAAATAGGCTCGCCCGGACCCAGTACTTC. Translated: CASSENRLARTQYF.

V is TRBV5-5 and J is TRBJ2-1; TRBD1 matches 9 bases. The germline V gene encodes CDR1 SGHKS and CDR2 YYEKEE (reference sequence). The CDR3 extends over 13 amino acids. V shed 4 bases and J 9 bases; nucleotides not matched to a gene: 5. For the CDR3, the DNA is TGTGCCAGCAGCGCACAGGGGGCCAGTGAGCAGTTCTTC. Translated, it gives CASSAQGASEQFF.

Remarks on this clonotype: The junction differs from germline at one of its ends, possibly a read error. The gene calls are TRBV19 and TRBJ2-1, with unresolved D. The CDR3 spans 15 residues. Germline CDR1 reads LNHDA; CDR2 reads SQIVND (reference sequence). CDR3 nucleotides: TGTGCCAGTAGCATAGAGGAGTGGGACTACAATGAGCAGTTCTTC. Residues: CASSIEEWDYNEQFF. Full variable domain (remainder filled in from reference TRBV19 and TRBJ2-1): DGGITQSPKYLFRKEGQNVTLSCEQNLNHDAMYWYRQDPGQGLRLIYYSQIVNDFQKGDIAEGYSVSREKKESFPLTVTSAQKNPTAFYLCASSIEEWDYNEQFFGPGTRLTVL.

This chain links TRBV4-1 with TRBJ2-5, with D hard to call. Deletions cut 5 bases from V and 2 bases from J, with 12 bases between. CDR1 and CDR2 (germline): MGHRA, YSYEKL. There are 14 residues in the CDR3. The CDR3 region has the DNA TGCGCCAGCAGCATCGGACCAGGTCAAGAGACCCAGTACTTC. Its translation is CASSIGPGQETQYF.

This clonotype was counted between two and nine times. The rearrangement joins TRBV5-1 to TRBJ2-1; 8 bases match TRBD1. The V gene's germline CDR1 is SGHRS and CDR2 YFSETQ. The V gene end was trimmed by 0 bases and the J gene end by 8 bases; junction bases not matched to a gene: 10. The CDR3 runs to 16 residues. This CDR3 reads CASSLVDGTGGDEQFF. In DNA, the CDR3 is TGCGCCAGCAGCTTGGTGGACGGGACAGGCGGGGATGAGCAGTTCTTC. The variable domain in full, completed from reference TRBV5-1 and TRBJ2-1, reads KAGVTQTPRYLIKTRGQQVTLSCSPISGHRSVSWYQQTPGQGLQFLFEYFSETQRNKGNFPGRFSGRQFSNSRSEMNVSTLELGDSALYLCASSLVDGTGGDEQFFGPGTRLTVL.

This sequence joins TRBV9 and TRBJ1-5; maybe TRBD1 (6 bases). Trimming shortened V by 3 bases and J by 1 base, and 11 bases separated the two germline ends. The CDR3 loop spans 15 amino acids. Germline V gene lookup returns CDR1 SGDLS and CDR2 YYNGEE. The CDR3 loop reads CASSATGKSNQPQHF. The CDR3 coding sequence is TGTGCCAGCAGCGCCACAGGGAAGAGCAATCAGCCCCAGCATTTT.

The chain recombines TRBV7-6 with TRBJ1-6, with 8 nucleotides matching TRBD1. The trim removed 5 bases at V and 9 bases at J, leaving 6 bases unmatched. The CDR3 consists of 14 residues. The V gene's germline CDR1 is SGHVS and CDR2 FNYEAQ. CDR3 coding DNA: TGTGCCAGCAGCCGGGACAGGACCGTTTCACCCCTCCACTTT. This codes for CASSRDRTVSPLHF.

This clonotype appeared a few times. This chain connects TRBV19 to TRBJ1-4; D gene ambiguous. Germline CDR1 reads LNHDA; CDR2 reads SQIVND (reference sequence). CDR3 length: 14 residues. The V gene lost 3 bases and the J gene lost 0 bases, with 5 bases spanning the gap. CDR3 bases: TGTGCCAGTAGTATCGGGGCAACTAATGAAAAACTGTTTTTT. Residues: CASSIGATNEKLFF.

On this clonotype itself: Possible read error: a much larger clone is one base away. The rearrangement links TRBV19 to TRBJ1-1; weak D call: TRBD1 (5 bases). This CDR3 spans 13 amino acids. The V gene's germline CDR1 is LNHDA and CDR2 SQIVND (reference sequence). V gave up 10 bases and J gave up 2 bases, with 14 bases separating them. The CDR3 loop reads CATAGTKNTEAFF. DNA for the CDR3: TGTGCCACAGCCGGGACGAAAAACACTGAAGCTTTCTTT.

The rearrangement uses TRBV12-3 or TRBV12-4 and TRBJ1-4; weak D call: TRBD1 (5 bases). This CDR3 is 15 amino acids long. V was clipped by 7 bases and J by 4 bases, with 16 bases between them. CDR3 DNA: TGTGCCAGCATGAGGGCCGGGGGTATTAATGAAAAACTGTTTTTT. Translating it yields CASMRAGGINEKLFF.

V is TRBV19 and J is TRBJ2-2; D not certain. Trimming left V 3 bases short and J 0 bases short, with 8 bases between. This CDR3 is built from 15 residues. Germline V gene data show CDR1 as LNHDA and CDR2 as SQIVND (reference sequence). The CDR3, as DNA: TGTGCCAGTAGTATGTTACGGTCGAACACCGGGGAGCTGTTTTTT. Its protein is CASSMLRSNTGELFF. The full variable domain, rest sourced from reference TRBV19 and TRBJ2-2, is DGGITQSPKYLFRKEGQNVTLSCEQNLNHDAMYWYRQDPGQGLRLIYYSQIVNDFQKGDIAEGYSVSREKKESFPLTVTSAQKNPTAFYLCASSMLRSNTGELFFGEGSRLTVL.

This chain connects TRBV6-5 to TRBJ1-5; a possible D gene is TRBD1 (6 bases). The V gene lost 5 bases and the J gene lost 0 bases, with 11 bases spanning the gap. CDR3 length: 15 amino acids. Germline CDR1 and CDR2: MNHEY and SVGAGI. In DNA, the CDR3 is TGTGCCAGCAGTCCACAGGGAAATAGCAATCAGCCCCAGCATTTT. Amino acids: CASSPQGNSNQPQHF.

Many counts were recorded for this clonotype. The V and J genes are TRBV5-6 and TRBJ2-3; unclear D gene. This CDR3 contains 14 residues. Trimming pared 2 bases from V and 2 bases from J, leaving 9 bases between. Germline-derived CDR1 and CDR2 are SGHDT and YYEEEE. CDR3 sequence: CASSFGRPTDTQYF. The CDR3 bases are TGTGCCAGCAGCTTTGGCAGACCCACAGATACGCAGTATTTT.

This clonotype came up many times. The chain couples TRBV7-9 to TRBJ1-1, with TRBD1 matching 8 bases. Germline V lookup: CDR1 SEHNR, CDR2 FQNEAQ (reference sequence). Trimming removed 6 bases from V and 4 bases from J; junction bases left unmatched: 4. This CDR3 is built from 13 residues. CDR3 sequence reads: CASSRTGSTEAFF. The CDR3, as DNA: TGTGCCAGCAGTCGGACAGGGTCCACTGAAGCTTTCTTT. Combining the CDR3 with reference TRBV7-9 and TRBJ1-1 gives the whole variable domain DTGVSQNPRHKITKRGQNVTFRCDPISEHNRLYWYRQTLGQGPEFLTYFQNEAQLEKSRLLSDRFSAERPKGSFSTLEIQRTEQGDSAMYLCASSRTGSTEAFFGQGTRLTVV.

The V and J genes are TRBV6-5 and TRBJ1-1; D may be TRBD1 (5 bases). Between the trimmed V and J ends, which lost 10 bases and 4 bases, there was a span of 16 bases. Germline loops: CDR1 MNHEY, CDR2 SVGAGI. The CDR3 consists of 13 residues. CDR3 nucleotide sequence: TGTGCCAACAGGAAACATGAACGCACTGAAGCTTTCTTT. Translating gives CANRKHERTEAFF.

The CDR3 bases are TGCGCCAGCAGCCGCGGCGGGGGGGCAACCGGGGAGCTGTTTTTT. Translating it yields CASSRGGGATGELFF. The chain links TRBV4-1 to TRBJ2-2, with TRBD2 matching over 9 bases. The CDR3 runs to 15 residues. Germline-derived CDR1 and CDR2 are MGHRA and YSYEKL. Trimming cost V 4 bases and J 5 bases; bases outside gene matches: 5.

In its sample, this clonotype was seen a few times. J is TRBJ2-1 and V is TRBV7-3, with TRBD2 matching 9 bases. There are 17 residues in the CDR3. Looked up from germline, CDR1 is SGHTA and CDR2 is FQGTGA. V trimming: 4 bases; J trimming: 4 bases; junction bases outside the gene matches: 11. The CDR3 nucleotides are TGTGCCAGCAGCTCAGGGGGGGGCGGGGGGGCATACAATGAGCAGTTCTTC. Protein product: CASSSGGGGGAYNEQFF. The full variable domain, its missing parts supplied by reference TRBV7-3 and TRBJ2-1, is GAGVSQTPSNKVTEKGKYVELRCDPISGHTALYWYRQSLGQGPEFLIYFQGTGAADDSGLPNDRFFAVRPEGSVSTLKIQRTERGDSAVYLCASSSGGGGGAYNEQFFGPGTRLTVL.

In this sample, this clonotype turned up many times. The genes are TRBV7-6 and TRBJ1-1; D is possibly TRBD1 (6 bases). V was cut by 5 bases and J by 1 base, with 11 bases left in between. This CDR3 comprises 14 residues. Germline CDR1 is SGHVS and CDR2 is FNYEAQ. DNA of the CDR3: TGTGCCAGCAGCCTAAGACAGGAGAACACTGAAGCTTTCTTT. It specifies CASSLRQENTEAFF.

The sample holds a few counts of this clonotype. This sequence joins TRBV6-2 or TRBV6-3 and TRBJ1-5; D is ambiguous. The CDR3 runs to 13 residues. Germline assignment: CDR1 MNHEY and CDR2 SVGEGT. Trimming shortened V by 2 bases and J by 7 bases, and 9 bases separated the two germline ends. In DNA form, the CDR3 reads TGTGCCAGCAGTTACCCCGCTAACCAGCCCCAGCATTTT. It encodes CASSYPANQPQHF.